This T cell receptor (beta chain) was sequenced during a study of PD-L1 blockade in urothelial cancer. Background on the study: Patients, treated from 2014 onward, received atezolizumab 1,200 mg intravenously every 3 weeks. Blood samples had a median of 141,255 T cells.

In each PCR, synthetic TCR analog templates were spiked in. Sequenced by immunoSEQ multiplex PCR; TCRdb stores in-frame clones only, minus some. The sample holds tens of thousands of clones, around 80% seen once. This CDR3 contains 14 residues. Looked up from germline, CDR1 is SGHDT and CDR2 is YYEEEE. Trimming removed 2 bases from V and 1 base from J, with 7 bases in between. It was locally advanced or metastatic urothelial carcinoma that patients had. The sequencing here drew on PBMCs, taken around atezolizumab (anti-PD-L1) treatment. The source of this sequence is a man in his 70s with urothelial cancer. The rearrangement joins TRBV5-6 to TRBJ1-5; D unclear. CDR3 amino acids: CASSFFRSNQPQHF. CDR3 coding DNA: TGTGCCAGCAGCTTTTTTCGGAGCAATCAGCCCCAGCATTTT.